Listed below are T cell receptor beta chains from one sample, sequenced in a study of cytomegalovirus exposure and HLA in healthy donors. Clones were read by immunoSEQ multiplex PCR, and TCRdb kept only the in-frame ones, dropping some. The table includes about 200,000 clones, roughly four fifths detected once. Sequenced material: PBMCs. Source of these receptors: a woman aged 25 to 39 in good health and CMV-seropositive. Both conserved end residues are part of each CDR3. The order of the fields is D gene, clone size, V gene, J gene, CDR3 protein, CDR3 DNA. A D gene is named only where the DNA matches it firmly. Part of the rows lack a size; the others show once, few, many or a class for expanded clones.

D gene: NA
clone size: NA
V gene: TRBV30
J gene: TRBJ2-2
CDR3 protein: CAWRVGVTGELFF
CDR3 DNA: TGTGCCTGGAGAGTAGGGGTAACCGGGGAGCTGTTTTTT

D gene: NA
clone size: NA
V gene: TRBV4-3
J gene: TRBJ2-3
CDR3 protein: CASSQELARGTDTQYF
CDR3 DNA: TGCGCCAGCAGCCAAGAACTCGCACGAGGGACAGATACGCAGTATTTT

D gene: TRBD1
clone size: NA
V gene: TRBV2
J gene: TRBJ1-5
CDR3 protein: CASQGQAVISNQPQHF
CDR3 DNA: TGTGCCAGCCAGGGACAGGCCGTAATTAGCAATCAGCCCCAGCATTTT

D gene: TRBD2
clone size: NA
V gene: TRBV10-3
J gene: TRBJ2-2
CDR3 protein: CAISEGLAGPTGELFF
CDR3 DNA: TGTGCCATCAGTGAGGGACTAGCGGGACCCACCGGGGAGCTGTTTTTT

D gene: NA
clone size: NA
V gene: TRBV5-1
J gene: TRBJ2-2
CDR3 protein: CASSLGRGISNTGELFF
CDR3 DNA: TGCGCCAGCAGCTTGGGGAGGGGTATTTCGAACACCGGGGAGCTGTTTTTT

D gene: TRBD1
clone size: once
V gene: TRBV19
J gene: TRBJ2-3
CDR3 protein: CASSANRGSTDTQYF
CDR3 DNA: TGTGCCAGTAGTGCCAACAGGGGGAGCACAGATACGCAGTATTTT

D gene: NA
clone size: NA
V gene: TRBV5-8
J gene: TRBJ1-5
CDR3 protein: CASSPARGSMGQPQHF
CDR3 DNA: TGTGCCAGCAGCCCGGCGAGAGGGAGTATGGGTCAGCCCCAGCATTTT

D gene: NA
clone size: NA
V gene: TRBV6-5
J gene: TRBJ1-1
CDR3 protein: CASRGQRNTEAFF
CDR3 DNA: TGTGCCAGTAGGGGACAAAGGAACACTGAAGCTTTCTTT

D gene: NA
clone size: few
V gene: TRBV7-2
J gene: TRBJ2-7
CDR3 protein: CASSPYRVNEQYF
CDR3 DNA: TGTGCCAGCAGCCCGTACAGGGTCAACGAGCAGTACTTC

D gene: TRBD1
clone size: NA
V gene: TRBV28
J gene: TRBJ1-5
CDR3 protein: CASRTGDSNQPQHF
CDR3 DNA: TGTGCCAGCAGGACAGGGGATAGCAATCAGCCCCAGCATTTT

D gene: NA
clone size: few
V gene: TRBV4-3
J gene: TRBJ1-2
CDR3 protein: CASSQGSGRGSSTF
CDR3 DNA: TGCGCCAGCAGCCAAGGCTCCGGCAGGGGATCAAGCACCTTC

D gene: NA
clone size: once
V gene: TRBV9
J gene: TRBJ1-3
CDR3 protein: CASSVDPGLGAGNTIYF
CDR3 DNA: TGTGCCAGCAGCGTAGATCCAGGGCTGGGCGCTGGAAACACCATATATTTT

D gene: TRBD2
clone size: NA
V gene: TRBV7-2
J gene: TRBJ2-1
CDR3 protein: CASSFGLAANEQFF
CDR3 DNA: TGTGCCAGCAGCTTTGGACTAGCGGCCAATGAGCAGTTCTTC

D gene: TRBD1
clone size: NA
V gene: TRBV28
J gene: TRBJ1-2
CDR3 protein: CASTTTGGASYGYTF
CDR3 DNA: TGTGCCAGCACCACCACAGGGGGCGCGTCCTATGGCTACACCTTC

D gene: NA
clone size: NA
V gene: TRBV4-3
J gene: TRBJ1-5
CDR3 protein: CASSQQASNQPQHF
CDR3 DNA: TGCGCCAGCAGCCAACAGGCTAGCAATCAGCCCCAGCATTTT

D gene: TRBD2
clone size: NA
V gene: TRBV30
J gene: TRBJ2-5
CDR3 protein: CAWGTSAREQYF
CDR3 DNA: TGTGCCTGGGGGACTAGCGCTCGAGAGCAGTACTTC